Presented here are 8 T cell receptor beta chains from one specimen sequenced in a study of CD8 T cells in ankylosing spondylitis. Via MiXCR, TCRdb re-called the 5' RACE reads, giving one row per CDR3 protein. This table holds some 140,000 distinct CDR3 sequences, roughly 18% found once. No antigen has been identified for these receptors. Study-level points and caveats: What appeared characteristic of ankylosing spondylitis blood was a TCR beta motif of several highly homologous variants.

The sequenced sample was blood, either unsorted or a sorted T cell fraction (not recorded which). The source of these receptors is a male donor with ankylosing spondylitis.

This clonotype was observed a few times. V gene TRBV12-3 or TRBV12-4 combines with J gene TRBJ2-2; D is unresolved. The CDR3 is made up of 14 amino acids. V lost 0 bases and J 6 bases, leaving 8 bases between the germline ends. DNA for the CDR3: TGTGCCAGCAGTTTAGCGCTTGCCTCCGGGGAGCTGTTTTTT. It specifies CASSLALASGELFF.

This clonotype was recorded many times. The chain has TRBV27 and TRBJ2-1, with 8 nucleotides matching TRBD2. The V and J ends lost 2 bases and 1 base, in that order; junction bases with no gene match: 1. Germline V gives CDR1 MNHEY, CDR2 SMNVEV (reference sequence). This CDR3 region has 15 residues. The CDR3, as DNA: TGTGCCAGCAGTTTAGCGGGAGGATCCTACAATGAGCAGTTCTTC. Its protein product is CASSLAGGSYNEQFF.

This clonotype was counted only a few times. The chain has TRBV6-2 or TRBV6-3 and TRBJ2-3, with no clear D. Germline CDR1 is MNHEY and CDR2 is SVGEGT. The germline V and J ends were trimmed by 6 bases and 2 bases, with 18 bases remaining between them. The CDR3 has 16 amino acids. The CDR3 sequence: CASSGEDILFTDTQYF. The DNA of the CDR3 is TGTGCCAGCAGCGGCGAAGACATTCTTTTCACAGATACGCAGTATTTT.

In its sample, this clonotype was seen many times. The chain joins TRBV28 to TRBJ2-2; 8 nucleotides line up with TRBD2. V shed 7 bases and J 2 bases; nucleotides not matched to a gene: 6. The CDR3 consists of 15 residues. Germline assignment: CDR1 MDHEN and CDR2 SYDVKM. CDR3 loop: CASTRGGLNTGELFF. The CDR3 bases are TGTGCCAGCACCCGCGGGGGGCTTAACACCGGGGAGCTGTTTTTT.

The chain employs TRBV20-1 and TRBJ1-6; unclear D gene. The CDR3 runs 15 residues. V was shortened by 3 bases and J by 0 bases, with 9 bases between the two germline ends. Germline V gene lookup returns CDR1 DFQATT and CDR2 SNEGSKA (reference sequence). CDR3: CSASGQSSYNSPLHF. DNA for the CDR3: TGCAGTGCTAGTGGGCAGAGCTCCTATAATTCACCCCTCCACTTT.

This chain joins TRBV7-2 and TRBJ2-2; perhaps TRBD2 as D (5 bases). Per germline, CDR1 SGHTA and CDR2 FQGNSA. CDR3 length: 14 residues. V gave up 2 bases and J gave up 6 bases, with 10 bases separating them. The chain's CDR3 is CASSLTSFPGELFF. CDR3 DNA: TGTGCCAGCAGCTTAACTAGTTTCCCCGGGGAGCTGTTTTTT.

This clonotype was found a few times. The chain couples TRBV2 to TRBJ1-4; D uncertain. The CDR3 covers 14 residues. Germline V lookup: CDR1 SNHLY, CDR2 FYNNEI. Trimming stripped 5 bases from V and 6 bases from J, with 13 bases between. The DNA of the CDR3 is TGTGCCAGCAGTCTGCCATTCCGGGATGAAAAACTGTTTTTT. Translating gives CASSLPFRDEKLFF.

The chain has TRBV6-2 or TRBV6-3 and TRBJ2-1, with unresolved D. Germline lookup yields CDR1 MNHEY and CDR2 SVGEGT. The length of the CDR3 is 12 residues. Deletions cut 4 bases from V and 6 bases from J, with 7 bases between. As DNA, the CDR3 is TGTGCCAGCAGTTTTAGTCCCAATGAGCAGTTCTTC. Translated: CASSFSPNEQFF.